This T cell receptor beta chain was recorded in a study of shared clonotypes between healthy human individuals. Those who donated were healthy HIV-negative adults, with no recent acute infections or vaccinations reported. Generated by immunoSEQ multiplex PCR, the TCRdb table keeps only in-frame clones and is missing some. This table has about 510,000 clones, about 80% appearing once. The V segment lost 0 bases and the J segment 2 bases; nucleotides outside the gene matches: 12. The V gene's germline CDR1 is LGHNA and CDR2 YSLEER. The CDR3 contains 18 residues. The source is a woman aged 40 to 50 in good health. Some clones in this sample may be carry-over from other donors' samples. The V and J genes are TRBV4-3 and TRBJ2-7; 8 bases map to TRBD2. The sequencing input was PBMCs. The CDR3 DNA sequence: TGCGCCAGCAGCCAAGATCACGGGGTAGCGGGGCCCGCCTACGAGCAGTACTTC. Translation gives CASSQDHGVAGPAYEQYF.